This T cell receptor (beta chain) was sequenced for a study of blood T cell repertoires in COVID-19. The length of the CDR3 is 14 residues. V lost 5 bases and J lost 7; bases outside the gene matches: 8. Germline CDR1 and CDR2: MNHEY and SMNVEV (reference sequence). Under the authors' procedure: For nucleated cells, counts were estimated from reference gene primer amplification. The repertoire was sequenced with immunoSEQ multiplex PCR; TCRdb's copy has only in-frame clones and lacks some. The DNA was the basis for D and trimming; V, J and clone size are from that table. The table includes around 300,000 clones, under 90% detected once. Recruitment covered over 20 US areas and drew participants whose ages spanned roughly 18 to 89 years. In Cohort 3, a recovered donor had either two negative PCRs, clearance, or symptom resolution.

The clonotype comes from a woman aged 40 to 55 who had recovered from COVID-19. Source material: PBMCs or T cells enriched from blood (not recorded which). This chain links TRBV27 with TRBJ1-5; TRBD1 matches 7 bases. The CDR3 protein is CASSPGDSLQPQHF. Here the CDR3 DNA reads TGTGCCAGCAGTCCCGGGGACAGTTTACAGCCCCAGCATTTT.